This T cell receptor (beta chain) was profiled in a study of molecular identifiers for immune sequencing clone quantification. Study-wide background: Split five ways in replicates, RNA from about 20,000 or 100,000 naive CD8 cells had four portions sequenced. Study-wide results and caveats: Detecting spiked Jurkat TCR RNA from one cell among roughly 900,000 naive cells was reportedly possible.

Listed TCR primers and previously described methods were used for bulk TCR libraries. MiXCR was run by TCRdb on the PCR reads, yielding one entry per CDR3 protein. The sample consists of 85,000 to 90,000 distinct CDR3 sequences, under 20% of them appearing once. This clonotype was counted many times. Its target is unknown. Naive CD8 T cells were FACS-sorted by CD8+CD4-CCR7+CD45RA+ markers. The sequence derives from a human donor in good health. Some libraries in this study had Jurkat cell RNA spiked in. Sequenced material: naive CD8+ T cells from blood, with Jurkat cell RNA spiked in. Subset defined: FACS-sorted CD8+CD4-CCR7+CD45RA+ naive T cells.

CDR3 bases: TGTGCCAGTAGTACGGGACAGACCTACGAGCAGTACTTC. Its protein product is CASSTGQTYEQYF. The chain couples TRBV19 to TRBJ2-7; the match to TRBD1 covers 7 bases. This CDR3 contains 13 residues. Germline CDR1 is LNHDA and CDR2 is SQIVND (reference sequence). Trimming at V came to 4 bases and at J to 2 bases, leaving 2 bases not matched to a gene.